The 16 T cell receptor beta chains below all came from one sample that was sequenced in a study of post-analysis software for immune sequencing data. Study-level findings and limits: Elevated frequency relative to controls characterized roughly 5 TRBV segments in patients, TRBV5-6, TRBV5-1 and TRBV20-1 among them.

Their cognate antigens are unknown. Unique molecular identifiers featured in each of the TCR beta cDNA libraries. TCRdb independently ran MiXCR on the PCR reads; one entry per CDR3 protein. The sample has about 540,000 distinct CDR3 sequences, less than 40% seen once. Sequenced: blood. The receptors derive from a girl between 2 and 17 years old with multiple sclerosis.

This clonotype showed up just a few times. This chain joins TRBV4-1 and TRBJ1-6; D uncertain. With 4 bases removed from V and 14 bases from J, the gap between germline ends came to 15 bases. Germline V gene lookup returns CDR1 MGHRA and CDR2 YSYEKL. There are 13 residues in the CDR3. The CDR3 DNA is TGCGCCAGCAGCCCCGGTACGGTCCAATCCCTCCACTTT. This encodes CASSPGTVQSLHF.

J is TRBJ2-1 and V is TRBV10-3; 14 positions agree with TRBD2. The CDR3 has 17 residues. Per the germline V gene, CDR1 is ENHRY and CDR2 is SYGVKD. After removal of 8 bases from V and 0 bases from J, the junction contained 6 bases not matched to a gene. This CDR3 is CAIAETSGGGSYNEQFF. The CDR3, as DNA: TGTGCCATCGCTGAGACTAGCGGGGGGGGCTCCTACAATGAGCAGTTCTTC.

The gene calls are TRBV20-1 and TRBJ2-7; no definite D call. V was trimmed by 3 bases and J by 0 bases, leaving 6 bases between them. Looked up from germline, CDR1 is DFQATT and CDR2 is SNEGSKA (reference sequence). This CDR3 is 12 amino acids long. This CDR3 is CSASHTSYEQYF. The CDR3 DNA is TGCAGTGCTAGCCACACCTCCTACGAGCAGTACTTC.

To note about this clonotype: Being one base from a much bigger clone, this may be a read error. The CDR3 loop is CATSLSPTQETQYF. The CDR3 DNA follows: TGTGCCACCAGCCTGTCCCCGACCCAAGAGACCCAGTACTTC. The chain joins TRBV15 to TRBJ2-5; no clear D. The V gene lost 5 bases and the J gene lost 1 base, with 11 bases spanning the gap. Per germline, CDR1 LNHNV and CDR2 YYDKDF (reference sequence). The CDR3 spans 14 residues.

This clonotype turned up a few times. The DNA of the CDR3 is TGTGCCAGCAGCCTAGACGGACAGGGGGCAGAAGAGCAGTACTTC. Translation gives CASSLDGQGAEEQYF. The rearrangement joins TRBV4-2 to TRBJ2-7, with 11 bases fitting TRBD1. After removal of 4 bases from V and 7 bases from J, the junction contained 9 bases not matched to a gene. This CDR3 has 15 residues. Germline V gene lookup returns CDR1 LGHNA and CDR2 YNFKEQ.

This chain joins TRBV7-2 and TRBJ1-5; D gene ambiguous. CDR1 and CDR2 from the germline V gene are SGHTA and FQGNSA. The length of the CDR3 is 13 residues. Trimming pared 1 base from V and 7 bases from J, leaving 8 bases between. CDR3 nucleotide sequence: TGTGCCAGCAGCTTAGATTCCCAGCAGCCCCAGCATTTT. This codes for CASSLDSQQPQHF. Full variable domain (remainder filled in from reference TRBV7-2 and TRBJ1-5): GAGVSQSPSNKVTEKGKDVELRCDPISGHTALYWYRQSLGQGLEFLIYFQGNSAPDKSGLPSDRFSAERTGGSVSTLTIQRTQQEDSAVYLCASSLDSQQPQHFGDGTRLSIL.

V usage is TRBV7-2 and J usage is TRBJ2-1; tentative D call: TRBD1 (5 bases). Trimming removed 1 base from V and 3 bases from J, with 10 bases in between. The CDR3 consists of 15 residues. Germline CDR1 and CDR2: SGHTA and FQGNSA. The DNA for the CDR3 is TGTGCCAGCAGCTTAGGGGTCGGACACTACAATGAGCAGTTCTTC. Amino acids: CASSLGVGHYNEQFF.

V gene TRBV18 combines with J gene TRBJ2-5; possibly TRBD1 for D (5 bases). The ends were cut back, 4 bases at V and 2 bases at J, with 14 bases in the middle. CDR1 is KGHSH and CDR2 is LQKENI in the germline V gene. CDR3 length: 15 residues. This CDR3 reads CASSLDRARQETQYF. The DNA of the CDR3 is TGTGCCAGCTCACTCGACAGAGCCAGACAAGAGACCCAGTACTTC. Using reference TRBV18 and TRBJ2-5 for the parts outside the CDR3, the full variable domain is NAGVMQNPRHLVRRRGQEARLRCSPMKGHSHVYWYRQLPEEGLKFMVYLQKENIIDESGMPKERFSAEFPKEGPSILRIQQVVRGDSAAYFCASSLDRARQETQYFGPGTRLLVL.

The chain joins TRBV6-6 to TRBJ1-5; D might be TRBD1 (5 bases). Trimming pared 6 bases from V and 11 bases from J, leaving 20 bases between. CDR1 is MNHNY and CDR2 is SVGAGI in the germline V gene (reference sequence). The CDR3 is 14 amino acids. CDR3 residues: CASRPLEGLGAQHF. The CDR3 DNA follows: TGTGCCAGCAGACCTTTGGAGGGATTGGGGGCCCAGCATTTT.

This clonotype was seen a few times. The rearrangement uses TRBV10-3 and TRBJ2-3; TRBD2 agrees at 10 bases. The CDR3 runs to 14 residues. Per the germline V gene, CDR1 is ENHRY and CDR2 is SYGVKD. The V gene end was trimmed by 5 bases and the J gene end by 3 bases; junction bases not matched to a gene: 2. CDR3 sequence: CAISRTSGTDTQYF. CDR3 sequence (DNA): TGTGCCATCAGTCGGACTAGCGGTACAGATACGCAGTATTTT.

This sequence joins TRBV12-3 or TRBV12-4 and TRBJ1-1; perhaps TRBD1 as D (5 bases). CDR3 length equals 12 residues. Trimming left V 11 bases short and J 4 bases short, with 14 bases between. CDR3 protein: CAGIQGSTEAFF. Written as DNA, the CDR3 is TGTGCCGGCATCCAGGGAAGCACTGAAGCTTTCTTT.

This clonotype was counted only a few times. The V gene is TRBV6-1, the J gene TRBJ2-3, with D perhaps TRBD1 (5 bases). Trimming cost V 4 bases and J 2 bases, with 10 bases left between them. Germline V lookup: CDR1 MNHNS, CDR2 SASEGT. The CDR3 spans 14 residues. CDR3 nucleotides: TGTGCCAGCAGTGTAAGGGGATACACAGATACGCAGTATTTT. This codes for CASSVRGYTDTQYF.

This clonotype was observed a few times. The J gene is TRBJ2-5, the V gene TRBV20-1, with D possibly matching TRBD2 (5 bases). V lost 6 bases, J lost 1 base, and 12 bases lay in between. The CDR3 covers 13 residues. Germline-derived CDR1 and CDR2 are DFQATT and SNEGSKA (reference sequence). The CDR3 nucleotides are TGCAGTGCCGTGCTAGCAGCCCAAGAGACCCAGTACTTC. Protein: CSAVLAAQETQYF.

V and J are TRBV9 and TRBJ2-2, with D unresolved. CDR3 length: 14 residues. Trimming cost V 2 bases and J 4 bases, with 9 bases left between them. From germline, CDR1 is SGDLS and CDR2 YYNGEE. The CDR3 sequence: CASSVRVGTGELFF. CDR3 DNA: TGTGCCAGCAGCGTTAGGGTTGGCACCGGGGAGCTGTTTTTT.

The V call is TRBV24-1, the J call TRBJ1-2; D is uncertain. CDR3 length equals 15 residues. From germline, CDR1 is KGHDR and CDR2 SFDVKD. The V and J ends lost 1 base and 8 bases respectively, with 16 bases between them. Written as DNA, the CDR3 is TGTGCCACCAGTGATTTCATGGGTCTCCGCGAAGGCTACACCTTC. It encodes CATSDFMGLREGYTF.

V usage is TRBV20-1 and J usage is TRBJ1-2; 12 nucleotides align to TRBD1. Germline CDR1 is DFQATT and CDR2 is SNEGSKA (reference sequence). This CDR3 spans 14 amino acids. Losses at the gene ends were 4 bases for V and 3 bases for J; bases not matched to a gene: 3. Here the CDR3 DNA reads TGCAGTGCTACAGGGACAGGGGGCGACTATGGCTACACCTTC. It translates to CSATGTGGDYGYTF.